This record concerns one T cell receptor (beta chain) sequence. This clonotype was recorded at least ten times. The specificity of this receptor is unknown. Base quality data are lacking; no much larger clone is found one base away. The CDR3 runs 15 amino acids, cysteine and phenylalanine included. CDR3 DNA is the only sequence kept; it has 45 bases, read in frame from the first base. Reading the germline V gene (reference sequence) gives CDR1 DFQATT and CDR2 SNEGSKA. The junction carries 9 bases between V and J, which are trimmed by 0 bases and 0 bases respectively. The data were obtained in a study of response to subunit inactivated influenza vaccine (dated by TCRdb to 2016 to 2019). Context from the whole study: Deep quantitative T cell receptor repertoire profiling was used in the study to track responses to a trivalent subunit inactivated influenza vaccine.

Here is what the overall study found, with its caveats: The authors proposed that each seasonal influenza vaccination may bring in only a limited number of new T cells.

The receptor library was made with RT-PCR. The instrument was an Illumina HiSeq 2500. TCRdb trimmed public reads at Q25 via fastp, called clones via MiXCR and kept in-frame beta chains. All rows with the same CDR3 protein become a single entry with the most common DNA and genes. Here the sample has about 700,000 distinct CDR3 sequences; 12% to 15% occur a single time. The top ten clonotypes cover about 7.4% of the sample. Sequencing was performed on PBMCs from blood, taken less than 15 days before vaccination. The origin of this receptor is a man between 45 and 60 years old who received an inactivated influenza vaccine. Donor details come from another sample of the same person, matched by shared clones. The sequence joins TRBV20-1 to TRBJ2-1, with the identity of the D gene unclear. The CDR3 corresponds to CSARDLRSSYNEQFF. The DNA is as follows: TGCAGTGCTAGAGATCTGAGGAGCTCCTACAATGAGCAGTTCTTC.